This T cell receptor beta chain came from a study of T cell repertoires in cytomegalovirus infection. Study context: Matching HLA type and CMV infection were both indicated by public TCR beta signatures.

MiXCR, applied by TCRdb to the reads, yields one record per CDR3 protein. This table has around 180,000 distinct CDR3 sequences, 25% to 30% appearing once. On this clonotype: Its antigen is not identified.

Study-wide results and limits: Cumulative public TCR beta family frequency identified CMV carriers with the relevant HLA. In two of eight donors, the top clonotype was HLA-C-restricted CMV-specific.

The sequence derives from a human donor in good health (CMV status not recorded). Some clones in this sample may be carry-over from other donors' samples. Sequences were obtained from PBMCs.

The CDR3 here is CASSLEDRTYEQYF. The CDR3 DNA follows: TGTGCCAGCAGCTTAGAGGACAGAACCTACGAGCAGTACTTC. The chain links TRBV7-3 to TRBJ2-7; a possible D gene is TRBD1 (6 bases). Trimming removed 2 bases from V and 2 bases from J, with 10 bases in between. Per the germline V gene, CDR1 is SGHTA and CDR2 is FQGTGA. The CDR3 consists of 14 residues.